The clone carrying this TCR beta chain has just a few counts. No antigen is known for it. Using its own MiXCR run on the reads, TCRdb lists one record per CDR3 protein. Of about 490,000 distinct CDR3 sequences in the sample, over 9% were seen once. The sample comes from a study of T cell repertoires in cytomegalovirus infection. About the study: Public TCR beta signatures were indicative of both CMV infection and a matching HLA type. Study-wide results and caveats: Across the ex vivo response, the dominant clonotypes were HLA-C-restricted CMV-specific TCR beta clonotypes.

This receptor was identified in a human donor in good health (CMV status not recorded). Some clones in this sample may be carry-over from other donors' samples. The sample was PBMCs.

The CDR3 DNA is TGTGCCAGCAGCTTAGACGGACTCCGGACGGCGTTCTTC. Protein: CASSLDGLRTAFF. The V and J genes are TRBV7-9 and TRBJ2-1, with D possibly matching TRBD2 (5 bases). Trimming removed 1 base at V and 15 bases at J, with 16 bases between. This CDR3 comprises 13 residues. Germline V lookup: CDR1 SEHNR, CDR2 FQNEAQ (reference sequence). Filled out from reference TRBV7-9 and TRBJ2-1, the complete variable domain reads DTGVSQNPRHKITKRGQNVTFRCDPISEHNRLYWYRQTLGQGPEFLTYFQNEAQLEKSRLLSDRFSAERPKGSFSTLEIQRTEQGDSAMYLCASSLDGLRTAFFGPGTRLTVL.